This record looks at one T cell receptor (beta chain) sequence and its context. Antigen specificity is unknown. The V and J ends lost 0 bases and 1 base respectively, with 10 bases between them. The CDR3 covers 16 residues. Per germline, CDR1 MNHEY and CDR2 SMNVEV (reference sequence). The method was immunoSEQ multiplex PCR; TCRdb's version includes in-frame clones alone and lacks a portion of them. This table has around 85,000 clones, 85% to 90% appearing once. This sample was included in a study of T cell responses to AZD1222 COVID-19 vaccine. Study-level results: Repertoire sampling occurred only after the peak T cell response. Females made up more of the donors, who were largely white British, and clonal diversity may have come out too low. After two AZD1222 doses, spike-specific TCR breadth and depth rose versus day 0.

This specimen was peripheral blood, taken 28 days after the second AZD1222 dose. The clonotype originates from an adult who received the AZD1222 COVID-19 vaccine. The rearrangement links TRBV27 to TRBJ1-5, with D tentatively TRBD1 (6 bases). Here the CDR3 DNA reads TGTGCCAGCAGTTTATCTCTCGACAGGAGCAATCAGCCCCAGCATTTT. Amino acid sequence: CASSLSLDRSNQPQHF.